This entry describes one T cell receptor (beta chain). Only a few counts were recorded for this clone. Its antigen remains undetermined. No base-level quality is on record; no much larger clone is a single base apart. This entry is derived from a study of CD8+ T cells in alopecia areata (dated by TCRdb to the late 2010s). Regarding the study in general: The treated patients took part in an open-label pilot trial in which moderate-to-severe alopecia areata was treated with oral tofacitinib at 5 to 10 mg twice daily. Tofacitinib was administered for 6 to 18 months, and 6 months of follow-up off drug were then conducted to assess delayed response and recurrence. For the treated patients, the SALT score, which quantifies what percentage of scalp surface area is affected, served as the measure of disease severity. The study used high-throughput TCRbeta sequencing to examine T cell clonal expansion in alopecia areata, in both the C3H/HeJ mouse model and human patients. Scalp tissue and sorted CD4+ and CD8+ peripheral blood T cells from patchy and totalis/universalis alopecia areata patients and from healthy controls were covered by human TCRbeta sequencing. Biopsies were taken from tofacitinib-treated patients at baseline and at 4 and 24 weeks of treatment, and a later scalp biopsy was taken in several of the tofacitinib-treated patients. Scalp clonality was compared across normal scalp (n=4), patchy alopecia areata scalp (n=8), and alopecia totalis/universalis scalp (n=8). RNA was extracted with the PAXgene miRNA kit for fixed scalp, the miRNeasy kit for PBMCs, and the RNeasy kit for mouse skin. TCRbeta CDR3 regions were amplified by immunoSEQ multiplex PCR with 35 Vbeta forward and 13 Jbeta reverse primers.

Receptor libraries were prepared by the immunoSEQ multiplex PCR assay. To provide template for TCR sequencing, every sample had RNA extracted and reverse transcribed into cDNA. SuperScript III was used to make first-strand cDNA, primed with a 2:1 mix of oligo-dT and random hexamers. A synthetic immune receptor repertoire was used to measure amplification bias, and any remaining bias was corrected computationally. Turning to the authors' computational methods: Raw reads were preprocessed for error removal, and CDR3 was defined according to IMGT conventions as running from the conserved cysteine to phenylalanine. Clonality was calculated as 1 minus Shannon entropy normalized by log2 of the number of productive unique TCRs. Scalp TCRbeta sequences were cross-referenced with sorted blood CD4 and CD8 repertoires so that the CD4 or CD8 identity of scalp clones could be inferred. TCRdb carries this immuneACCESS record with in-frame sequences only. Its versions omit some clonotypes, under half of them owing to an unresolved V gene in the studies checked, with the rest unexplained. From that table come the V and J calls and clone size; the DNA was used to work out D and trimming. In this sample the table shows about 200,000 clones, roughly 64% of which occur a single time. Approximately 5.1% of the sample is taken by the ten largest.

The investigation overall reported the following: Higher clonality and more expanded CD8+ clones were observed in lesional scalp than in normal scalp, particularly in alopecia totalis/universalis, a finding suggestive of antigenic drive. Because the treated cohort was small and had just a single nonresponder, larger studies are needed to establish links between baseline CD8+ expansion and response. Many expanded lesional clones persisted in scalp and blood during tofacitinib treatment, which may partly explain relapse after stopping treatment. Tofacitinib significantly lowered scalp clonality and the number of expanded CD8+ clones among the top 100 scalp clones. Unlike mouse skin, which is dominated by gammadelta T cells, normal human skin has resident alphabeta T cells that are also sequenced, and this complicates analysis of the scalp TCR repertoire. Compared with mice, TCR sequences shared between patients were less clear, possibly partly because of HLA diversity across the patient population.

The time point tag for this specimen amounts to: about 25 weeks on oral tofacitinib. The sample's treatment or condition label is to be understood as: oral pan-JAK inhibitor, 5-10 mg twice daily. Peripheral blood and lesional scalp punch biopsies were obtained from patients with alopecia areata. PBMCs were isolated by density centrifugation and stained for CD3, CD4 and CD8, after which CD4+ and CD8+ T cells were sorted on a FACSAria. Here the sequenced sample was CD4+ T cells sorted from blood, taken at week 24, from a patient treated with tofacitinib. This clonotype was sampled from a human donor with alopecia areata.

The CDR3 protein is CASTPRGSSYNEQFF. The base sequence is TGTGCCAGCACCCCTAGGGGGAGCTCCTACAATGAGCAGTTCTTC. The receptor chain draws on TRBV7-2 and TRBJ2-1; perhaps TRBD1 is the D gene, with 6 bases matching. The germline V gene yields SGHTA for CDR1 and FQGNSA for CDR2. The CDR3, from cysteine to phenylalanine, totals 15 residues. Here the CDR3 DNA is all that survives: 45 bases in frame from base 1. A distance of 13 bases separates the germline ends of V and J, which lose 7 bases and 0 bases respectively. The variable domain in full, with residues beyond the CDR3 obtained from the reference TRBV7-2 and TRBJ2-1 genes, is GAGVSQSPSNKVTEKGKDVELRCDPISGHTALYWYRQSLGQGLEFLIYFQGNSAPDKSGLPSDRFSAERTGGSVSTLTIQRTQQEDSAVYLCASTPRGSSYNEQFFGPGTRLTVL.